This T cell receptor (beta chain) was found in a study of T cells in Graves' hyperthyroidism and ophthalmopathy. Study-wide points: Ophthalmopathy got predicted by the model a median approximately 6.4 months before its onset.

A note on this clonotype: The antigen is undetermined.

RNA transcripts served as the template for amplifying TCR beta CDR3 regions. HTBI primers were the set used in a first-round RT-PCR of the TCR CDR3. From the multiplex PCR reads, TCRdb called clonotypes with MiXCR, one entry per CDR3 protein. The table records around 700,000 distinct CDR3 sequences, 30% to 40% of them present only once. The material sequenced was blood. The receptor's source is a woman in her thirties or forties with Graves' hyperthyroidism.

The CDR3 DNA is TGCAGTGCTCAGGGCGGCTACACCTTC. Amino acid sequence: CSAQGGYTF. This rearrangement joins TRBV20-1 to TRBJ1-2, with D perhaps TRBD1 (5 bases). This CDR3 has 9 residues. Trimming shortened V by 5 bases and J by 8 bases, and 6 bases separated the two germline ends. CDR1 is DFQATT, CDR2 SNEGSKA, per germline (reference sequence).